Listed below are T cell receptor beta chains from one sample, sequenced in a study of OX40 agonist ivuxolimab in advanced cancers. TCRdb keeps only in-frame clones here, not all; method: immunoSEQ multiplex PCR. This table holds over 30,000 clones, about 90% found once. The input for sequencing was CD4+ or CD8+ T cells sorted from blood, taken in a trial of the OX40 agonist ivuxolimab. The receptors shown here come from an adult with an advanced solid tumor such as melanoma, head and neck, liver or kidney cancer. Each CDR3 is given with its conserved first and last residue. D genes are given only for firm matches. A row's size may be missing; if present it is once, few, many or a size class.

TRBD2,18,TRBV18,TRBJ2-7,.,CASSPPGLAGGPGNEQYF,TGTGCCAGCTCACCACCGGGACTAGCGGGAGGGCCAGGGAACGAGCAGTACTTC
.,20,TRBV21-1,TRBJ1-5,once,CASSKKGGEAGTVSNQPQHF,TGTGCCAGCAGCAAAAAGGGGGGTGAGGCGGGGACGGTAAGCAATCAGCCCCAGCATTTT
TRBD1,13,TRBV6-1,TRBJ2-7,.,CASSLNRGYEQYF,TGTGCCAGCAGCTTGAACAGGGGTTACGAGCAGTACTTC
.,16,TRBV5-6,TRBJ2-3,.,CASSLGAGLSTDTQYF,TGTGCCAGCAGCTTGGGGGCGGGACTTAGCACAGATACGCAGTATTTT
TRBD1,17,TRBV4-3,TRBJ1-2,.,CASSQDLGTGNPYGYTF,TGCGCCAGCAGCCAAGATTTGGGGACAGGGAATCCGTATGGCTACACCTTC
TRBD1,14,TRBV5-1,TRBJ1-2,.,CASSPIQGYYGYTF,TGCGCCAGCAGCCCGATACAGGGGTACTATGGCTACACCTTC
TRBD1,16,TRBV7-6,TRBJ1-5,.,CASSSSTGVNNQPQHF,TGTGCCAGCAGCTCTTCTACAGGGGTGAATAATCAACCCCAGCATTTT
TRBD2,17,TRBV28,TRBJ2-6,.,CASSRLADSWGANVLTF,TGTGCCAGCAGTCGACTAGCGGATTCGTGGGGGGCCAACGTCCTGACTTTC
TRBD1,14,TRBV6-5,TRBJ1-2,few,CASSETGVAYGYTF,TGTGCCAGCAGTGAGACAGGGGTGGCCTATGGCTACACCTTC
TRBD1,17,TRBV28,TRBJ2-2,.,CASSRQTGGKNTGELFF,TGTGCCAGCAGCCGACAGACAGGGGGAAAGAACACCGGGGAGCTGTTTTTT
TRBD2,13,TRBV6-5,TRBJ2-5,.,CASRAGGTETQYF,TGTGCCAGCAGGGCGGGGGGCACAGAGACCCAGTACTTC
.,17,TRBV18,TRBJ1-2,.,CASSPATGRTSNYGYTF,TGTGCCAGCTCACCAGCAACGGGCCGGACATCTAACTATGGCTACACCTTC
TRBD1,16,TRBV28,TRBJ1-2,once,CASSSPGQTVPYGYTF,TGTGCCAGCAGTTCCCCGGGACAGACCGTTCCCTATGGCTACACCTTC
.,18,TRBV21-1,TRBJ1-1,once,CASSKAIRRRRWNTEAFF,TGTGCCAGCAGCAAAGCAATTAGGCGCAGGCGGTGGAACACTGAAGCTTTCTTT
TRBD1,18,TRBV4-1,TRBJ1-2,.,CASSHSSTGDRGRGGYTF,TGCGCCAGCAGCCACTCTTCGACCGGGGACAGGGGTCGGGGCGGCTACACCTTC
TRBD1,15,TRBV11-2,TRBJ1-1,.,CASSGPGQGGTEAFF,TGTGCCAGCAGCGGCCCCGGACAGGGGGGGACTGAAGCTTTCTTT
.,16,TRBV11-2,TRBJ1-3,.,CASSLDTGDSGNTIYF,TGTGCCAGCAGCTTAGACACTGGAGACTCTGGAAACACCATATATTTT
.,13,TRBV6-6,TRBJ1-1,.,CASSYGTSAEAFF,TGTGCCAGCAGTTACGGGACATCGGCTGAAGCTTTCTTT
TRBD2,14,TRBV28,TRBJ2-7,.,CASSLAGGLREQYF,TGTGCCAGCAGTTTAGCGGGAGGGCTCCGCGAGCAGTACTTC
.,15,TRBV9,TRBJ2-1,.,CASSGGGMSYNEQFF,TGTGCCAGCAGCGGAGGGGGGATGTCCTACAATGAGCAGTTCTTC
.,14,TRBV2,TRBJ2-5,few,CATLRSGLQKTQYF,TGTGCCACCCTAAGGTCAGGGCTGCAAAAGACCCAGTACTTC
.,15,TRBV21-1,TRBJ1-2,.,CASSKERGPNYGYTF,TGTGCCAGCAGCAAAGAAAGGGGTCCTAACTATGGCTACACCTTC
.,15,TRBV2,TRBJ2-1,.,CASRLEENSYNEQFF,TGTGCCAGCCGACTTGAGGAAAACTCCTACAATGAGCAGTTCTTC
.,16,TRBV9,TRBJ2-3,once,CASSVGISGYTDTQYF,TGTGCCAGCAGCGTAGGTATTAGCGGCTACACAGATACGCAGTATTTT
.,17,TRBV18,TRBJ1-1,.,CASSPAVHDSLNTEAFF,TGTGCCAGCTCACCAGCAGTTCACGACAGTTTGAACACTGAAGCTTTCTTT
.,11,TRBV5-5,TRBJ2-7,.,CASSLLDEQYF,TGTGCCAGCAGCTTGTTAGACGAGCAGTACTTC
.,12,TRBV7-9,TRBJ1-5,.,CASKQGDQPQHF,TGTGCCAGCAAGCAAGGGGATCAGCCCCAGCATTTT
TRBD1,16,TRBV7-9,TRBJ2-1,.,CASSLSRDSGTNEQFF,TGTGCCAGCAGCTTATCCCGGGACAGTGGAACCAATGAGCAGTTCTTC
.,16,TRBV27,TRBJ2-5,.,CASSSPAGASQETQYF,TGTGCCAGCAGTTCCCCTGCGGGGGCCAGCCAAGAGACCCAGTACTTC
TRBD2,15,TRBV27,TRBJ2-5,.,CASSPSGGPQETQYF,TGTGCCAGCAGCCCTAGCGGGGGGCCTCAAGAGACCCAGTACTTC
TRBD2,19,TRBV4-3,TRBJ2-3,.,CASSQDFRRTSLSTDTQYF,TGCGCCAGCAGCCAAGATTTCAGGAGGACTAGCCTTAGCACAGATACGCAGTATTTT
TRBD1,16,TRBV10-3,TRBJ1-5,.,CAISDVLQGSNQPQHF,TGTGCCATCAGTGACGTTCTACAGGGGAGCAATCAGCCCCAGCATTTT
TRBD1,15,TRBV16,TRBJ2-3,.,CASSQTGQALDTQYF,TGTGCCAGCAGCCAAACAGGACAGGCCCTAGATACGCAGTATTTT
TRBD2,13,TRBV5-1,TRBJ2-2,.,CASSYSGSGELFF,TGCGCCAGCAGCTATAGCGGGAGTGGGGAGCTGTTTTTT
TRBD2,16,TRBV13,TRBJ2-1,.,CASSLRTSGGMDEQFF,TGTGCCAGCAGCCTCCGGACTAGCGGGGGTATGGATGAGCAGTTCTTC
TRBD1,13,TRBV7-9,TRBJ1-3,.,CASSLGQGYTIYF,TGTGCCAGCAGCTTAGGACAGGGATACACCATATATTTT
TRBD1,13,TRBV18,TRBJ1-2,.,CASSETGGYGYTF,TGTGCCAGCTCAGAGACAGGGGGCTATGGCTACACCTTC
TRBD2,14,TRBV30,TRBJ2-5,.,CAWNTGTSFETQYF,TGTGCCTGGAATACCGGGACTAGCTTCGAGACCCAGTACTTC
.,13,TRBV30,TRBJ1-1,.,CAWSVNRDTEAFF,TGTGCCTGGAGTGTAAACAGGGACACTGAAGCTTTCTTT
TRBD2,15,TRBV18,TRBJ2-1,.,CASSPVSGSKDEQFF,TGTGCCAGCTCACCGGTTAGCGGGAGCAAGGATGAGCAGTTCTTC
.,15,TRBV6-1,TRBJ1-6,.,CASKWDYSSDSPLHF,TGTGCCAGCAAATGGGACTATAGTTCGGATTCACCCCTCCACTTT
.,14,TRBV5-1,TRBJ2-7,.,CASAMGANTYEQYF,TGCGCCAGCGCCATGGGGGCGAATACCTACGAGCAGTACTTC
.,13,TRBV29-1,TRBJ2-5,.,CSVEVSFGETQYF,TGCAGCGTTGAAGTCTCGTTTGGAGAGACCCAGTACTTC
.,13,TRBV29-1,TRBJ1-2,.,CSVGERESEGYTF,TGCAGCGTTGGTGAGAGGGAGTCGGAAGGCTACACCTTC
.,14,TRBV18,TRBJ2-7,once,CASSLGQGIYEQYF,TGTGCCAGCTCACTGGGGCAGGGGATCTACGAGCAGTACTTC
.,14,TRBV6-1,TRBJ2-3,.,CASKTTVSTDTQYF,TGTGCCAGCAAGACGACGGTCAGCACAGATACGCAGTATTTT
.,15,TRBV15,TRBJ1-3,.,CATSRDPGNGNTIYF,TGTGCCACCAGCAGAGATCCAGGGAACGGAAACACCATATATTTT
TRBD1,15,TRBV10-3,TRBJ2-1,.,CAISFRTGGAVEQFF,TGTGCCATCAGTTTTCGGACAGGGGGCGCCGTTGAGCAGTTCTTC
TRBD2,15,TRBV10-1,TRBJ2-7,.,CASSDQREASYEQYF,TGCGCCAGCAGTGACCAGCGGGAGGCCTCCTACGAGCAGTACTTC
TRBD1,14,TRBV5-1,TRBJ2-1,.,CASSLADRGHEQFF,TGCGCCAGCAGCTTGGCGGACAGGGGGCATGAGCAGTTCTTC
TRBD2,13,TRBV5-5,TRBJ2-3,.,CASSPGGIDTQYF,TGTGCCAGCAGCCCGGGAGGAATAGATACGCAGTATTTT
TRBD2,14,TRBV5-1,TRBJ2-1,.,CASYFNERGDEQFF,TGCGCCAGCTACTTCAACGAACGGGGGGATGAGCAGTTCTTC
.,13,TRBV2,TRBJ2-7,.,CASLTGYSDEQYF,TGTGCCAGCCTGACAGGTTATTCAGACGAGCAGTACTTC
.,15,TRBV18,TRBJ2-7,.,CASSPAGVRANEQYF,TGTGCCAGCTCGCCCGCCGGGGTGAGGGCGAACGAGCAGTACTTC
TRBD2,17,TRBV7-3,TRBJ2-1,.,CASSLGLAGATGNEQFF,TGTGCCAGCAGCTTAGGGCTAGCGGGAGCAACGGGGAATGAGCAGTTCTTC
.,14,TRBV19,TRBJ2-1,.,CASSPRDTGNEQFF,TGTGCCAGTAGTCCGAGGGACACGGGTAATGAGCAGTTCTTC
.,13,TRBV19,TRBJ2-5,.,CASSIRVRETQYF,TGTGCCAGTAGTATTAGAGTTCGAGAGACCCAGTACTTC
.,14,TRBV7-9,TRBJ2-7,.,CASSFKGYGYEQYF,TGTGCCAGCAGCTTCAAAGGGTACGGGTACGAGCAGTACTTC
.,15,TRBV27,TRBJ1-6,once,CASSLGGFGNSPLHF,TGTGCCAGCAGTTTAGGGGGTTTCGGTAATTCACCCCTCCACTTT
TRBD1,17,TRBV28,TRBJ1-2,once,CASSRPYERDRGTGYTF,TGTGCCAGCAGTCGCCCATATGAACGGGACAGGGGTACGGGTTACACCTTC